This TCR beta chain is from a study of cytotoxic CD8 clonotypes in ibrutinib-treated CLL. Background on the study: Overall, 25 or so responses were partial and 2 complete; following median about 68 months, around 15 patients stayed remitted and about twelve progressed. The average sample held roughly 250,000 productive templates and more than 80,000 productive rearrangements. The study, taken as a whole, reports: In comparison with age-matched healthy donors, baseline clonality was higher and tracked circulating CD8+ T-cell counts. Clonality went higher at ibrutinib response and then dropped back toward baseline at progression.

Germline loops: CDR1 MNHEY, CDR2 SMNVEV (reference sequence). V lost 6 bases, J lost 4 bases, and 15 bases lay in between. The CDR3 runs 15 residues. Turning to this clone: Its antigen remains unidentified.

Produced via immunoSEQ multiplex PCR; TCRdb's table is partial and in-frame only. The sample shows 200,000 to 250,000 clones, 60% to 75% of them seen only once. The TCR sequence derives from a human donor with chronic lymphocytic leukemia. The chain is built from TRBV27 and TRBJ1-4; the D gene is possibly TRBD1 (5 bases). The sample in question was PBMCs, obtained after 24 months of ibrutinib treatment. In nucleotides, the CDR3 is TGTGCCAGCAGCGAACCGGGACTGCTTAATGAAAAACTGTTTTTT. It translates to CASSEPGLLNEKLFF.